The source of this T cell receptor (beta chain) is a study of T cell changes during pregnancy in multiple sclerosis (dated by TCRdb to between 2018 and 2021). Notes on the research overall: The study examined how the T cell repertoire changed over the course of pregnancy in women with multiple sclerosis.

The library was generated by the immunoSEQ multiplex PCR assay. Drawn from immuneACCESS, this table holds only the in-frame rearrangements with V and J called that TCRdb kept. Clones are partly lost; checked studies trace under half to an unresolved V gene and leave the rest unexplained. This sample gives around 26,000 clones in total; 88% of them show up just once. Roughly 0.7% of the sample belongs to the ten largest clones. Details on this clone: Which antigen it targets is not known. The record has no base qualities; no much larger clone is one base away.

Clipping removes 1 base from V and 7 bases from J, with 8 as the unmatched junction base count. From a lookup of the germline V gene (reference sequence), CDR1 and CDR2 are SGHNT and YYREEE. The CDR3, cysteine through phenylalanine, is 16 amino acids long. Only the CDR3 part of the read is kept: 48 bases, read in frame from the first base. The chain was built from TRBV5-4 and TRBJ2-1; 10 of the junction bases match TRBD2. The TCR originated in a female donor in good health, enrolled as a control in a pregnancy study. The starting material was CD4+ T cells from peripheral blood mononuclear cells, obtained in the first trimester of pregnancy. The CDR3 protein: CASSLKRGGLANEQFF. The nucleotides read TGTGCCAGCAGCTTGAAGCGGGGGGGGCTTGCAAATGAGCAGTTCTTC.